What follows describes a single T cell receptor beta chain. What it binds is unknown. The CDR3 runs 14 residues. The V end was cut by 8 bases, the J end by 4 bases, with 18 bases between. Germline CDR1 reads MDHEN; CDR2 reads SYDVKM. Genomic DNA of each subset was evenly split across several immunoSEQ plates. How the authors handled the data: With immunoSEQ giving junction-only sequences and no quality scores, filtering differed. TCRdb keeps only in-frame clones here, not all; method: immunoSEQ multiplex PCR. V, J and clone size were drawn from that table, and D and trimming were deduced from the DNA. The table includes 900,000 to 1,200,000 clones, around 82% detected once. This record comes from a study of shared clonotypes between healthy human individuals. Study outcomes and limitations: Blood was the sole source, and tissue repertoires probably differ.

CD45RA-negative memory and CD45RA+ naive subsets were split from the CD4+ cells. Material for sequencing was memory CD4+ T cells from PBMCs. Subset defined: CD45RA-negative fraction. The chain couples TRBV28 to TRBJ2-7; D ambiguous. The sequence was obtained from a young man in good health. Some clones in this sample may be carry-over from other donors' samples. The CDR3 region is CASQVGGAPYEQYF. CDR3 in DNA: TGTGCCAGCCAGGTAGGCGGCGCACCTTACGAGCAGTACTTC.